A selection of T cell receptor beta chains follows, all from one sample in a study of T cells expressing NK-cell markers. TCRdb reprocessed the 5' RACE reads and stores each CDR3 protein as one record, lacking DNA. This sample carries some 410,000 distinct CDR3 sequences, with under 7.5% going to the ten biggest clones. Sequences were obtained from blood T cells: a sorted CD56 or NKG2C T cell subset, CD4+ or CD8+ T cells, or bulk PBMC T cells (not recorded which). These receptor sequences come from a woman between 18 and 75 years old in good health. The CDR3 runs from the conserved cysteine through the conserved F or W.

v_call,j_call,cdr3_aa
TRBV7-8,TRBJ2-5,CASSPGGGRGTQYF
TRBV24-1,TRBJ2-1,CATSDSGSRLNSYNEQFF
TRBV6-1,TRBJ2-5,CASRGLAAQETQYF
TRBV7-9,TRBJ2-3,CASSLSSGGDTQYF
TRBV20-1,TRBJ2-1,CSARITGGPSYNEQFF
TRBV7-2,TRBJ2-5,CASSLVMGGQWETQYF
TRBV20-1,TRBJ2-2,CSVAGVTGELFF
TRBV20-1,TRBJ2-3,CSARVASTGTIGDTQYF
TRBV28,TRBJ1-2,CASSSRALGYTF
TRBV12-3/TRBV12-4,TRBJ2-5,CASSWGQLQETQYF
TRBV7-9,TRBJ1-1,CASSLSYTEAFF
TRBV6-1,TRBJ2-1,CASSRQGGGEQFF
TRBV20-1,TRBJ2-3,CSARDRRRGGADTQYF
TRBV7-9,TRBJ2-1,CASRPTEAYNEQFF
TRBV29-1,TRBJ2-1,CSVLRTSGSIVQFF
TRBV30,TRBJ2-1,CAWSEGGPQNEQFF
TRBV12-3/TRBV12-4,TRBJ1-1,CASSPTGVTEAFF
TRBV12-3/TRBV12-4,TRBJ2-2,CASSLGTTNTGELFF
TRBV20-1,TRBJ1-1,CSAKGGRGREVSNTEAFF
TRBV9,TRBJ1-2,CASSVFEGIDGYTF
TRBV6-1,TRBJ2-7,CASSDGQSLVVYEQYF
TRBV5-1,TRBJ2-7,CASSTGLELYEQYF
TRBV3-1,TRBJ2-7,CASSQVLQTYYEQYF
TRBV5-1,TRBJ2-3,CASSLVVADQHTQYF
TRBV18,TRBJ1-1,CASSPRQLEAFF
TRBV19,TRBJ2-5,CASSFRERGETQYF
TRBV28,TRBJ2-7,CASSLVTAYEQYF
TRBV7-2,TRBJ2-1,CASSLGTSGGNEQFF
TRBV29-1,TRBJ2-5,CSVESHRETQYF
TRBV20-1,TRBJ2-2,CSARASAGLASTGELFF
TRBV3-1,TRBJ2-1,CASSQTQGLAVSNEQFF
TRBV9,TRBJ2-1,CASSRGGADEQFF
TRBV25-1,TRBJ2-2,CASRASGSWSGELFF
TRBV9,TRBJ1-6,CASSAGTSSYNSPLHF
TRBV5-1,TRBJ2-2,CASSVTSGRPGELFF
TRBV30,TRBJ1-5,CAWSVSGGNQPQHF
TRBV11-2,TRBJ2-3,CASSLRTGQRSTDTQYF
TRBV5-4,TRBJ1-6,CASSFGGRGQTPLHF
TRBV7-9,TRBJ1-1,CASRSRGTDEAFF
TRBV10-3,TRBJ2-1,CAISDKTSGMWEQFF
TRBV10-3,TRBJ2-1,CAISESRAPYNEQFF
TRBV7-9,TRBJ2-5,CASSLSLAAQETQYF
TRBV14,TRBJ2-3,CASSHPSSDTDTQYF
TRBV20-1,TRBJ2-3,CSARDLWVRSTDTQYF
TRBV20-1,TRBJ2-7,CSASALAGITYEQYF
TRBV25-1,TRBJ2-3,CASSPMGQREATDTQYF
TRBV7-9,TRBJ2-7,CASSPRGSSLYYEQYF
TRBV7-2,TRBJ1-1,CASSAVDTMNTEAFF
TRBV2,TRBJ2-1,CASSATSGYNEQFF
TRBV7-9,TRBJ1-6,CASSVPGRIDNSPLHF
TRBV7-9,TRBJ2-3,CASRRRTSASDTQYF
TRBV30,TRBJ2-7,CAWSVGGANSYEQYF
TRBV7-9,TRBJ2-1,CASSPSVRANNEQFF
TRBV3-1,TRBJ1-1,CASSQEPGTGRYSTRAFF
TRBV18,TRBJ2-7,CASSTRPYEQYF
TRBV10-3,TRBJ1-5,CAISQGANQPQHF
TRBV20-1,TRBJ2-7,CSARAGTSVYEQYF
TRBV20-1,TRBJ2-3,CSARDLADGADTQYF
TRBV30,TRBJ2-4,CAWSDYGRGSKNIQYF